This T cell receptor beta chain was profiled in a study of PD-L1 blockade in urothelial cancer. Study background: Most patients, about 90% of the roughly 29, were males with bladder-origin cancer. Patients previously received 0 to 3 chemotherapy regimens. Overall study findings and caveats: When pretreatment blood TCR clonality was below the median, it predicted better survival.

Data came from immunoSEQ multiplex PCR; TCRdb stores just in-frame clones and leaves some out. Counted here are tens of thousands of clones, 82% occurring once; the ten biggest clones make up roughly 7%. V was cut by 2 bases and J by 7 bases, with 15 bases left in between. This CDR3 comprises 15 residues. The germline V gene encodes CDR1 ENHRY and CDR2 SYGVKD. This clone has a handful of counts. Its matching antigen is unknown. The time point denotes: pretreatment peripheral blood. Sample: PBMCs, taken around atezolizumab (anti-PD-L1) treatment. The sequence was obtained from a man between 60 and 75 years old with urothelial cancer. This chain joins TRBV10-3 and TRBJ2-1, with D possibly TRBD2 on 5 matching bases. The CDR3 protein is CAISEQKGLQNEQFF. CDR3 nucleotides: TGTGCCATCAGTGAGCAAAAAGGACTCCAAAATGAGCAGTTCTTC.